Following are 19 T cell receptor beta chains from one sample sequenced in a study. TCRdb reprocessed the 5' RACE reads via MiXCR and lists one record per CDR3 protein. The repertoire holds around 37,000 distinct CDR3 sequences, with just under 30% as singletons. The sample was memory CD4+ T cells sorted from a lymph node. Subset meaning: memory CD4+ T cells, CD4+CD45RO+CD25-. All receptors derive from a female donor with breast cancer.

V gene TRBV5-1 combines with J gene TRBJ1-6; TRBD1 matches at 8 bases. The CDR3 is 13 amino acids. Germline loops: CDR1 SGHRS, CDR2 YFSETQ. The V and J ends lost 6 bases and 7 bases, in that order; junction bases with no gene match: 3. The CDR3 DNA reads TGCGCCAGCACGGACAGGGAAAATTCACCCCTCCACTTT. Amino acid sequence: CASTDRENSPLHF.

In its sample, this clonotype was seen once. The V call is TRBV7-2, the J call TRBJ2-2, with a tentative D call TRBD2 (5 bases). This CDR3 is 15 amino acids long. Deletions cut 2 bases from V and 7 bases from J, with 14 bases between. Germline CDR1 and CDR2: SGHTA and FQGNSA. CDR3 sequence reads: CASSLRPGGFGELFF. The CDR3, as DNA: TGTGCCAGCAGCTTAAGGCCTGGCGGGTTCGGGGAGCTGTTTTTT.

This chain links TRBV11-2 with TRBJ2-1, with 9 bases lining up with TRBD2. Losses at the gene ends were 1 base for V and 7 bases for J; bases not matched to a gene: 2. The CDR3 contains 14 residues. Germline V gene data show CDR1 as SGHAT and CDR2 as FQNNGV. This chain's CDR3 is CASSLGTSVNEQFF. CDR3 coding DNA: TGTGCCAGCAGCTTAGGGACTAGCGTAAATGAGCAGTTCTTC. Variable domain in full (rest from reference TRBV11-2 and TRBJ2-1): EAGVAQSPRYKIIEKRQSVAFWCNPISGHATLYWYQQILGQGPKLLIQFQNNGVVDDSQLPKDRFSAERLKGVDSTLKIQPAKLEDSAVYLCASSLGTSVNEQFFGPGTRLTVL.

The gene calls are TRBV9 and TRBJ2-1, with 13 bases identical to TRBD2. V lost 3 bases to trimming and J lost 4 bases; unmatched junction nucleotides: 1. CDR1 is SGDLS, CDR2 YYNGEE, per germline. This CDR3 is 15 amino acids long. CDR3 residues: CASSAGLAGYNEQFF. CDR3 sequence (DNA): TGTGCCAGCAGCGCGGGACTAGCGGGATACAATGAGCAGTTCTTC.

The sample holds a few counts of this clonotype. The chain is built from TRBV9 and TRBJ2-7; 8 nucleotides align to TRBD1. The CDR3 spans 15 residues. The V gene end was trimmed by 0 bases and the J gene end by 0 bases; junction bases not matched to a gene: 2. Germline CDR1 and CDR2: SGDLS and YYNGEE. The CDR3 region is CASSVDDRGSYEQYF. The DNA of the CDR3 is TGTGCCAGCAGCGTAGATGACAGGGGCTCCTACGAGCAGTACTTC.

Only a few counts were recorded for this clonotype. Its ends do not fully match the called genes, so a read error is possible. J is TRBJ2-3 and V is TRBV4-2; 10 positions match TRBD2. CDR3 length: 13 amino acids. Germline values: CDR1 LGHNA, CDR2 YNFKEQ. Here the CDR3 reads CASSQDRASGSHF. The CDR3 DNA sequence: TGTGCCAGCAGCCAAGATAGAGCTAGCGGGAGCCACTTT.

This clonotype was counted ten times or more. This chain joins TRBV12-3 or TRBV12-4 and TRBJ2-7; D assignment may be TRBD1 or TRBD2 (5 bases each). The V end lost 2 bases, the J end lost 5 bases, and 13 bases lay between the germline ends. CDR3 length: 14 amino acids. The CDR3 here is CASSLQGRGHEQYF. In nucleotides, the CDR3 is TGTGCCAGCAGTTTACAGGGCCGGGGCCACGAGCAGTACTTC.

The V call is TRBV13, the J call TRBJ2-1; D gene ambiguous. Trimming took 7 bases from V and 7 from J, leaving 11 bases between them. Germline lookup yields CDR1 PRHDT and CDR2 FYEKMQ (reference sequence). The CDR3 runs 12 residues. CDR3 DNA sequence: TGTGCCAGCACCTCACAAGGGAATGAGCAGTTCTTC. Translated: CASTSQGNEQFF.

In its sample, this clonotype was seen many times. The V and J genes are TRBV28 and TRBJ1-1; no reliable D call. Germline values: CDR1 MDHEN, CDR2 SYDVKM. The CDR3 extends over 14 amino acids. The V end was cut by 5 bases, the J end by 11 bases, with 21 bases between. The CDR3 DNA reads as TGTGCCAGCAGTCGAGGGTCCGTGAGTCGGAAGGCTTTCTTT. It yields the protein CASSRGSVSRKAFF.

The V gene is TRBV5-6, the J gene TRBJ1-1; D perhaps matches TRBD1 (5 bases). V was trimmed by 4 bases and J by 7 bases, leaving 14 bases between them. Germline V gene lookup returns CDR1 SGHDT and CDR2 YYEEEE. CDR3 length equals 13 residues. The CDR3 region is CASSPDSNYEAFF. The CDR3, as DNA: TGTGCCAGCAGCCCCGACAGTAACTATGAAGCTTTCTTT.

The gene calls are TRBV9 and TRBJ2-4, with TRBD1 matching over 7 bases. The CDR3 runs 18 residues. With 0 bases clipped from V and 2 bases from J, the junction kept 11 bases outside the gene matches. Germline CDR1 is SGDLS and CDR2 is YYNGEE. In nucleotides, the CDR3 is TGTGCCAGCAGCGTAGACCCACTCTCACAGGGGTCCAAAAACATTCAGTACTTC. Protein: CASSVDPLSQGSKNIQYF.

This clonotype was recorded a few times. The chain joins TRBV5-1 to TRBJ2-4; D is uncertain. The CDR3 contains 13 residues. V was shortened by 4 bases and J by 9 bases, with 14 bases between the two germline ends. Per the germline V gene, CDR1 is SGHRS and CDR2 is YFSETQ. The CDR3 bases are TGCGCCAGCAGCCCTGGCGGTAGAGGCATTCAGTACTTC. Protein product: CASSPGGRGIQYF.

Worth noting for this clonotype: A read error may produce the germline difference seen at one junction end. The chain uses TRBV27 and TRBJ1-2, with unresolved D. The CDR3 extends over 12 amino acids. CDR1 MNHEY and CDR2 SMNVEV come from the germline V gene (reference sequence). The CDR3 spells CATGSVHSGCTF. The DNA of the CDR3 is TGTGCCACCGGATCCGTCCACTCTGGCTGCACCTTC.

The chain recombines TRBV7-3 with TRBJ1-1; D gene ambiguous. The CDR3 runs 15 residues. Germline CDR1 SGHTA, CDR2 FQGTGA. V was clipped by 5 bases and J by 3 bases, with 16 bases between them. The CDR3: CASSLNAGMDTEAFF. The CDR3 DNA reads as TGTGCCAGCAGCCTTAATGCGGGAATGGACACTGAAGCTTTCTTT.

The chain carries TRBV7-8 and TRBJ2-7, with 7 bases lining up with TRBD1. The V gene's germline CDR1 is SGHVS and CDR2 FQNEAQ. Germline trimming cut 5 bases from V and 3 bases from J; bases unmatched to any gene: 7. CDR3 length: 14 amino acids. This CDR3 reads CASSPGQARYEQYF. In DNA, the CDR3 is TGTGCCAGCAGCCCAGGACAGGCCCGCTACGAGCAGTACTTC.

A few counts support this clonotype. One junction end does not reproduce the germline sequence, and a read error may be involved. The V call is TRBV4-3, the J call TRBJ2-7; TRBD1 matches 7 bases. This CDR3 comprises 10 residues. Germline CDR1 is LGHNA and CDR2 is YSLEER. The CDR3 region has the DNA TGCGCCAGCAGCCCCGGGACAGAAAACTTC. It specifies CASSPGTENF.

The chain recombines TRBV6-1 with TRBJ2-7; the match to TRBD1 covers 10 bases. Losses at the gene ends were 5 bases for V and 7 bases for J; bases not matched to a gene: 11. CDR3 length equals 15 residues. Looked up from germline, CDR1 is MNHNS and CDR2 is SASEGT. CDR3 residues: CASSSTGGEVREQYF. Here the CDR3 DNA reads TGTGCCAGCAGTTCGACAGGGGGCGAGGTGCGTGAGCAGTACTTC.

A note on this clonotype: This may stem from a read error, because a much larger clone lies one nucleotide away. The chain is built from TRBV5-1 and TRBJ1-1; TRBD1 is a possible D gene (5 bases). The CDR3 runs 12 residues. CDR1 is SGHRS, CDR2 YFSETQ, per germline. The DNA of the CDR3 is TGCGCCGGCAGCTTTGGGGGCACTGAAGCTTTCTTT. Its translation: CAGSFGGTEAFF.

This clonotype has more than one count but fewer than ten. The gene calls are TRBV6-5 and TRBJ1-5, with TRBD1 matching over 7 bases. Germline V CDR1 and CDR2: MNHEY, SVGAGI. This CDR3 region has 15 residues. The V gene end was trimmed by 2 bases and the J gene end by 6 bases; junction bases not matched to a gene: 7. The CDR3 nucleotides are TGTGCCAGCAGTTACAATAAGGGGGCTGGTCAGCCCCAGCATTTT. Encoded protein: CASSYNKGAGQPQHF.